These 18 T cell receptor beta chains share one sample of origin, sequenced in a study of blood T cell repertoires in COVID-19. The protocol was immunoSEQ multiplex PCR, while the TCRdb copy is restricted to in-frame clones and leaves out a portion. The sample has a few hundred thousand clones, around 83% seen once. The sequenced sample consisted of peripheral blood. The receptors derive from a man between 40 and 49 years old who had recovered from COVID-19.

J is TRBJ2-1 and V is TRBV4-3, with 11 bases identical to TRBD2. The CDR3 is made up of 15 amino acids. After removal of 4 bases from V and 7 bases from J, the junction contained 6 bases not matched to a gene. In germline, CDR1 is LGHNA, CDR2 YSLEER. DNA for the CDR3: TGCGCCAGCAGCCGAACGACTAGCGGGGAGAATGAGCAGTTCTTC. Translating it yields CASSRTTSGENEQFF.

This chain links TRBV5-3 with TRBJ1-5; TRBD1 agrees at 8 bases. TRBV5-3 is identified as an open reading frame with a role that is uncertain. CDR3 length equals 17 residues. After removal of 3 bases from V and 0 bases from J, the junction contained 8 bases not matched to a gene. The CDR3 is CARSWGQEKDSNQPQHF. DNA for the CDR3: TGTGCCAGAAGCTGGGGACAGGAGAAAGATAGCAATCAGCCCCAGCATTTT.

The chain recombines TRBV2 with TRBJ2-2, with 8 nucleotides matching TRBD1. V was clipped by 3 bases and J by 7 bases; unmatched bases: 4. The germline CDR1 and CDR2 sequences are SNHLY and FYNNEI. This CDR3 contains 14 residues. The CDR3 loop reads CASSDQGADGELFF. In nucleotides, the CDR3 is TGTGCCAGCAGTGACCAGGGGGCCGACGGGGAGCTGTTTTTT.

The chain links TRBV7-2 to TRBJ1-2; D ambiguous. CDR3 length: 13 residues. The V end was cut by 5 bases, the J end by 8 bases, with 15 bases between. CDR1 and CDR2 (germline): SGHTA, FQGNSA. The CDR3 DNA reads TGTGCCAGCAGCAAAGAGGGTGGTGTGGGCTACACCTTC. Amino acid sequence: CASSKEGGVGYTF.

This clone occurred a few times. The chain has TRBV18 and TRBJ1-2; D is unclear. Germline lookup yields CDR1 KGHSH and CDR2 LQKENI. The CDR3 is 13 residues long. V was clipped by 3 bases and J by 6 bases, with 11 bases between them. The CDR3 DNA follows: TGTGCCAGCTCACCGTCTAATGAGCATGGCTACACCTTC. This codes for CASSPSNEHGYTF.

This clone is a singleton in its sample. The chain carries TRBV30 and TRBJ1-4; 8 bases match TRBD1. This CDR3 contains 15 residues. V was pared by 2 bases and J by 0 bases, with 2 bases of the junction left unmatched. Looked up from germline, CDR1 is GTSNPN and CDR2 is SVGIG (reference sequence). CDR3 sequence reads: CAWSPQGATNEKLFF. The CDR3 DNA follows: TGTGCCTGGAGTCCACAGGGGGCAACTAATGAAAAACTGTTTTTT.

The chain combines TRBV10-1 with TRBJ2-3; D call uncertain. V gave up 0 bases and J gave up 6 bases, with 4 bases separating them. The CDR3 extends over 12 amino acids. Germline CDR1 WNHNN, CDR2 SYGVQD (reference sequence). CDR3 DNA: TGCGCCAGCAGTGAGTCGGAGGATACGCAGTATTTT. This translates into CASSESEDTQYF.

CDR3 coding DNA: TGTGCCAGCAGTCCGCCCGAACCGGCCAGGGGTGCGGAGCTGTTTTTT. Translation: CASSPPEPARGAELFF. The chain links TRBV6-2 or TRBV6-3 to TRBJ2-2; D is perhaps TRBD1 (6 bases). V shed 5 bases and J shed 10 bases, with 23 bases lying between them. Looked up from germline, CDR1 is MNHEY and CDR2 is SVGEGT. CDR3 length: 16 amino acids.

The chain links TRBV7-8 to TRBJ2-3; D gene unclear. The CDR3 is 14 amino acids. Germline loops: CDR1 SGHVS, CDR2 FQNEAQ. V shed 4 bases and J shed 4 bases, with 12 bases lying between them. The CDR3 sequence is CASSSPSSADTQYF. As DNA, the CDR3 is TGTGCCAGCAGCTCGCCATCTAGTGCAGATACGCAGTATTTT.

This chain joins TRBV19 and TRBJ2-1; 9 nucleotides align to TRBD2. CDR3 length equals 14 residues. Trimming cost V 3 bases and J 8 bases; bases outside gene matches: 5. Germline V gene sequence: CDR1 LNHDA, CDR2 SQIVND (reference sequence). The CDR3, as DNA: TGTGCCAGTAGTATGGGGACTAGCTATTATGAGCAGTTCTTC. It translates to CASSMGTSYYEQFF.

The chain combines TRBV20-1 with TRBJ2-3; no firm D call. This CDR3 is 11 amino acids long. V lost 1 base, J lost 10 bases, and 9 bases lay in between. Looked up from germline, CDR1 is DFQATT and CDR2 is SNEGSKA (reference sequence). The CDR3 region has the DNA TGCAGTGCTAGAGGCGTCGGAGCGCAGTATTTT. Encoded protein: CSARGVGAQYF.

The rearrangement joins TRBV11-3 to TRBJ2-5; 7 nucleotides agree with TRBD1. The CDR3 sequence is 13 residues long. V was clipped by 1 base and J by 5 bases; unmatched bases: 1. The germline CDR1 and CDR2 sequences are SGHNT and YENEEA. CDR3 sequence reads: CASSLGGGETQYF. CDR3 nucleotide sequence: TGTGCCAGCAGCTTAGGAGGGGGCGAGACCCAGTACTTC.

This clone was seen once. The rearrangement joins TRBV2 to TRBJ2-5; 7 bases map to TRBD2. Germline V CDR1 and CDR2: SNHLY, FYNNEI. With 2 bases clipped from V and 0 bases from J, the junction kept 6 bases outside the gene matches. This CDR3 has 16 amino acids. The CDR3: CASSEYRREYQETQYF. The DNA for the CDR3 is TGTGCCAGCAGTGAATATCGGCGGGAGTACCAAGAGACCCAGTACTTC.

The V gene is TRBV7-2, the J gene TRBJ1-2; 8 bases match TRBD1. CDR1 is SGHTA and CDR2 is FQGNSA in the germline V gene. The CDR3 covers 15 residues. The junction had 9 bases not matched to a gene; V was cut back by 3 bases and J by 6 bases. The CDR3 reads CASSLTGTGGDGYTF. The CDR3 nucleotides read TGTGCCAGCAGCTTGACCGGGACAGGCGGGGATGGCTACACCTTC. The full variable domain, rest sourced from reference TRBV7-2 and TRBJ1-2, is GAGVSQSPSNKVTEKGKDVELRCDPISGHTALYWYRQSLGQGLEFLIYFQGNSAPDKSGLPSDRFSAERTGGSVSTLTIQRTQQEDSAVYLCASSLTGTGGDGYTFGSGTRLTVV.

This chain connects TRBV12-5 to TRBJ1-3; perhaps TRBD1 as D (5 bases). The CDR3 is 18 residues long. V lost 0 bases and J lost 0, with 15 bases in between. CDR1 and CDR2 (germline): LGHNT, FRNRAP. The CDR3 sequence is CASGLVPAGIISGNTIYF. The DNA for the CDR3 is TGTGCTAGTGGTTTGGTACCGGCAGGGATCATCTCTGGAAACACCATATATTTT.

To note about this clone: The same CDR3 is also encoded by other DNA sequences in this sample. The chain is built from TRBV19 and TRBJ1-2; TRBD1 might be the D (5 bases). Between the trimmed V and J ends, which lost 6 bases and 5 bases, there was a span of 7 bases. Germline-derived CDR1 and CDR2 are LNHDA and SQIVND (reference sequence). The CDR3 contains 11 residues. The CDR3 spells CASSPGYGYTF. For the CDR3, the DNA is TGTGCCAGTAGCCCAGGGTATGGCTACACCTTC.

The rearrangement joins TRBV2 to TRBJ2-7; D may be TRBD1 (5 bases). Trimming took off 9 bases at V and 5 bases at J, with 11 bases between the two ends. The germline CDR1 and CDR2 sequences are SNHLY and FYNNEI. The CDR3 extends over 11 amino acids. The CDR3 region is CARQGPDEQYF. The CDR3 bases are TGTGCCAGGCAGGGTCCGGACGAGCAGTACTTC.

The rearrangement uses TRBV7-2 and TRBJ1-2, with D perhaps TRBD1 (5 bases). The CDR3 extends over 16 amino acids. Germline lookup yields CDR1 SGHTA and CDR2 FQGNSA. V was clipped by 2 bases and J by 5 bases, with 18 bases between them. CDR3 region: CASSLNGGADVYGYTF. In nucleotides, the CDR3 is TGTGCCAGCAGCTTAAATGGCGGGGCGGATGTTTATGGCTACACCTTC.